Below are 27 T cell receptor beta chains sequenced from a single sample in a study of T cell responses to AZD1222 COVID-19 vaccine. Data came from immunoSEQ multiplex PCR; TCRdb stores just in-frame clones and leaves some out. The table shows about 200,000 clones, with about 89% occurring only once. The specimen comprised peripheral blood, sampled 28 days after the second AZD1222 dose. The receptors shown here come from an adult who received the AZD1222 COVID-19 vaccine.

This clone was found once. This chain uses TRBV27 with TRBJ2-5; D unclear. Germline V gives CDR1 MNHEY, CDR2 SMNVEV (reference sequence). V was pared by 10 bases and J by 4 bases, with 10 bases between. This CDR3 comprises 11 residues. CDR3: CATAAGETQYF. In DNA form, the CDR3 reads TGTGCCACGGCGGCTGGAGAGACCCAGTACTTC.

The J gene is TRBJ1-3, the V gene TRBV7-9; TRBD1 matches 10 bases. The CDR3 sequence is 15 residues long. Germline CDR1 SEHNR, CDR2 FQNEAQ (reference sequence). V dropped 3 bases and J dropped 4; count of bases not matched to a gene: 3. The CDR3: CASSFGTGEGNTIYF. The CDR3, as DNA: TGTGCCAGCAGCTTCGGGACAGGGGAAGGAAACACCATATATTTT. Full variable domain (rest looked up from reference TRBV7-9 and TRBJ1-3): DTGVSQNPRHKITKRGQNVTFRCDPISEHNRLYWYRQTLGQGPEFLTYFQNEAQLEKSRLLSDRFSAERPKGSFSTLEIQRTEQGDSAMYLCASSFGTGEGNTIYFGEGSWLTVV.

V gene TRBV7-2 combines with J gene TRBJ1-1; D is ambiguous. Germline V gives CDR1 SGHTA, CDR2 FQGNSA. Trimming shortened V by 2 bases and J by 10 bases, and 14 bases separated the two germline ends. CDR3 size: 13 residues. CDR3 bases: TGTGCCAGCAGCTTACCCCCTGCGAGAGGAGCTTTCTTT. Protein product: CASSLPPARGAFF.

The table lists this clone with a count of one. The V call is TRBV27, the J call TRBJ2-7; D remains ambiguous. The CDR3 has 12 amino acids. V lost 5 bases, J lost 1 base, and 6 bases lay in between. Germline values: CDR1 MNHEY, CDR2 SMNVEV (reference sequence). CDR3 in DNA: TGTGCCAGCAGTCCCCTATCCTACGAGCAGTACTTC. Translating gives CASSPLSYEQYF.

The chain links TRBV5-1 to TRBJ2-3; 7 nucleotides line up with TRBD1. There are 16 residues in the CDR3. Germline CDR1 SGHRS, CDR2 YFSETQ. V lost 0 bases and J lost 2; bases outside the gene matches: 6. CDR3 loop: CASSLGQGVYTDTQYF. Here the CDR3 DNA reads TGCGCCAGCAGCTTGGGACAGGGAGTCTACACAGATACGCAGTATTTT. The full variable domain, rest sourced from reference TRBV5-1 and TRBJ2-3, is KAGVTQTPRYLIKTRGQQVTLSCSPISGHRSVSWYQQTPGQGLQFLFEYFSETQRNKGNFPGRFSGRQFSNSRSEMNVSTLELGDSALYLCASSLGQGVYTDTQYFGPGTRLTVL.

This chain connects TRBV4-2 to TRBJ2-7; 7 bases match TRBD2. The germline V gene has CDR1 LGHNA and CDR2 YNFKEQ. Unmatched junction bases numbered 8, after V lost 0 bases and J lost 12 bases. The CDR3 length is 13 residues. DNA of the CDR3: TGTGCCAGCAGCCAAGATAAGGCGGGAGCTTTGTACTTC. It encodes CASSQDKAGALYF.

The chain links TRBV19 to TRBJ2-6; TRBD1 matches 8 bases. This CDR3 has 16 residues. Looked up from germline, CDR1 is LNHDA and CDR2 is SQIVND (reference sequence). After removal of 6 bases from V and 7 bases from J, the junction contained 11 bases not matched to a gene. The CDR3 sequence is CASSYRDRGTANVLTF. The DNA of the CDR3 is TGTGCCAGTAGCTACAGAGACAGGGGCACCGCCAACGTCCTGACTTTC.

The chain uses TRBV10-3 and TRBJ2-7, with 12 nucleotides matching TRBD2. The CDR3 runs to 15 residues. V was clipped by 1 base and J by 5 bases; unmatched bases: 3. Germline CDR1 ENHRY, CDR2 SYGVKD. The chain's CDR3 is CAISEWTSGKDEQYF. DNA for the CDR3: TGTGCCATCAGTGAGTGGACTAGCGGGAAGGACGAGCAGTACTTC.

This sequence joins TRBV18 and TRBJ1-2, with a tentative D call TRBD1 (5 bases). This CDR3 is built from 13 residues. The germline V gene has CDR1 KGHSH and CDR2 LQKENI. Trimming pared 3 bases from V and 2 bases from J, leaving 7 bases between. The CDR3 protein is CASSPTDNYGYTF. The CDR3 DNA reads TGTGCCAGCTCACCGACAGACAACTATGGCTACACCTTC. The whole variable domain, filled in from reference TRBV18 and TRBJ1-2, reads NAGVMQNPRHLVRRRGQEARLRCSPMKGHSHVYWYRQLPEEGLKFMVYLQKENIIDESGMPKERFSAEFPKEGPSILRIQQVVRGDSAAYFCASSPTDNYGYTFGSGTRLTVV.

This sequence joins TRBV5-1 and TRBJ2-5, with D possibly being TRBD1 (6 bases). The germline gives CDR1 SGHRS, CDR2 YFSETQ. The V end was cut by 5 bases, the J end by 1 base, with 12 bases between. This CDR3 has 14 amino acids. CDR3 nucleotide sequence: TGCGCCAGCAGATTACAGGGTCTCCAAGAGACCCAGTACTTC. Protein sequence: CASRLQGLQETQYF.

The chain couples TRBV5-1 to TRBJ2-7; the D gene is possibly TRBD2 (6 bases). Between the trimmed V and J ends, which lost 3 bases and 6 bases, there was a span of 13 bases. The germline CDR1 and CDR2 sequences are SGHRS and YFSETQ. The length of the CDR3 is 13 residues. The CDR3 DNA is TGCGCCAGCAGCTCCCAGGAGGGTGGCGAGCAGTACTTC. It specifies CASSSQEGGEQYF.

The rearrangement joins TRBV15 to TRBJ2-3, with a weak D call TRBD2 (5 bases). V was trimmed by 1 base and J by 3 bases, leaving 14 bases between them. The CDR3 spans 16 residues. Per germline, CDR1 LNHNV and CDR2 YYDKDF (reference sequence). The DNA for the CDR3 is TGTGCCACCAGCAGAGGGACTCCCCTGGGGACAGATACGCAGTATTTT. The encoded protein is CATSRGTPLGTDTQYF.

The V call is TRBV5-1, the J call TRBJ1-1; 7 nucleotides line up with TRBD1. V was clipped by 1 base and J by 1 base; unmatched bases: 4. The germline V gene encodes CDR1 SGHRS and CDR2 YFSETQ. This CDR3 region has 15 residues. This CDR3 reads CASSLTSGGNTEAFF. The CDR3 bases are TGCGCCAGCAGCTTGACTTCAGGGGGGAACACTGAAGCTTTCTTT.

This chain uses TRBV9 with TRBJ2-1, with 10 bases aligning to TRBD1. The V gene end was trimmed by 4 bases and the J gene end by 10 bases; junction bases not matched to a gene: 11. The germline gives CDR1 SGDLS, CDR2 YYNGEE. This CDR3 has 15 residues. CDR3 amino acids: CASSPRDRGDGEQFF. CDR3 coding DNA: TGTGCCAGCAGCCCCCGGGACAGGGGTGATGGCGAGCAGTTCTTC.

This clone was seen a single time. This chain joins TRBV27 and TRBJ2-5, with D maybe TRBD2 (6 bases). Deletions cut 0 bases from V and 8 bases from J, with 7 bases between. The CDR3 is 12 residues long. From germline, CDR1 is MNHEY and CDR2 SMNVEV (reference sequence). The CDR3 is CASSLSGGTQYF. The CDR3 nucleotides are TGTGCCAGCAGTTTATCGGGGGGAACCCAGTACTTC.

The rearrangement links TRBV9 to TRBJ2-3; D gene unclear. Per the germline V gene, CDR1 is SGDLS and CDR2 is YYNGEE. The V end was cut by 4 bases, the J end by 5 bases, with 8 bases between. The CDR3 is 12 residues long. CDR3 in DNA: TGTGCCAGCAGCTACAACTTAGATACGCAGTATTTT. This codes for CASSYNLDTQYF.

The chain has TRBV28 and TRBJ2-1; 7 positions agree with TRBD2. After removal of 6 bases from V and 4 bases from J, the junction contained 24 bases not matched to a gene. Germline V gene sequence: CDR1 MDHEN, CDR2 SYDVKM. This CDR3 is 20 amino acids long. The CDR3 DNA reads as TGTGCCAGCAGCCCCATTGGCGGGAGACTGGGGAAGATGCGGTACAATGAGCAGTTCTTC. It translates to CASSPIGGRLGKMRYNEQFF. Filled out from reference TRBV28 and TRBJ2-1, the complete variable domain reads DVKVTQSSRYLVKRTGEKVFLECVQDMDHENMFWYRQDPGLGLRLIYFSYDVKMKEKGDIPEGYSVSREKKERFSLILESASTNQTSMYLCASSPIGGRLGKMRYNEQFFGPGTRLTVL.

The rearrangement links TRBV28 to TRBJ1-2, with D maybe TRBD1 (6 bases). The V end lost 10 bases, the J end lost 1 base, and 16 bases lay between the germline ends. This CDR3 has 14 residues. Germline CDR1 is MDHEN and CDR2 is SYDVKM. The CDR3 spells CATKDSPINYGYTF. The CDR3 nucleotides are TGTGCCACCAAGGACAGTCCAATTAACTATGGCTACACCTTC.

The V and J genes are TRBV6-4 and TRBJ2-4, with D perhaps assigned TRBD1 or TRBD2 (5 bases each). V lost 3 bases, J lost 7 bases, and 13 bases lay in between. Germline lookup yields CDR1 MRHNA and CDR2 SNTAGT. This CDR3 comprises 14 residues. CDR3: CASSEGPTGNIQYF. CDR3 coding DNA: TGTGCCAGCAGTGAGGGGCCTACGGGGAACATTCAGTACTTC.

This sequence joins TRBV12-3 or TRBV12-4 and TRBJ2-7; D is unclear. V was clipped by 5 bases and J by 7 bases, with 15 bases between them. The CDR3 has 13 residues. The CDR3 DNA reads TGTGCCAGCAGTCAAGTCCCCCTAGAGGAGCAGTACTTC. Amino acid sequence: CASSQVPLEEQYF.

This chain connects TRBV7-3 to TRBJ2-1; maybe TRBD1 (5 bases). Deletions cut 5 bases from V and 0 bases from J, with 11 bases between. The germline gives CDR1 SGHTA, CDR2 FQGTGA. The CDR3 is 15 residues long. CDR3 in amino acids: CASSPQVSSYNEQFF. Here the CDR3 DNA reads TGTGCCAGCAGCCCACAGGTGAGCTCCTACAATGAGCAGTTCTTC.

This clone was counted once. The gene calls are TRBV6-2 or TRBV6-3 and TRBJ1-3; D uncertain. The ends were cut back, 0 bases at V and 4 bases at J, with 13 bases in the middle. The germline V gene encodes CDR1 MNHEY and CDR2 SVGEGT. The CDR3 covers 16 residues. The CDR3 DNA sequence: TGTGCCAGCAGTTACTCGAAAGGCCAGACGGGAAACACCATATATTTT. Translation: CASSYSKGQTGNTIYF.

The chain employs TRBV5-5 and TRBJ1-4; 7 bases fit TRBD1. V dropped 5 bases and J dropped 7; count of bases not matched to a gene: 14. The CDR3 covers 16 residues. CDR1 is SGHKS and CDR2 is YYEKEE in the germline V gene (reference sequence). In nucleotides, the CDR3 is TGTGCCAGCAGACGACTCGACGGCTACAGGGGTGAAAAACTGTTTTTT. It encodes CASRRLDGYRGEKLFF. Complete variable domain (other parts from reference TRBV5-5 and TRBJ1-4): DAGVTQSPTHLIKTRGQQVTLRCSPISGHKSVSWYQQVLGQGPQFIFQYYEKEERGRGNFPDRFSARQFPNYSSELNVNALLLGDSALYLCASRRLDGYRGEKLFFGSGTQLSVL.

V and J are TRBV4-2 and TRBJ2-7; D gene uncertain. There are 13 residues in the CDR3. The germline V and J ends were trimmed by 2 bases and 3 bases, with 8 bases remaining between them. CDR1 and CDR2 from the germline V gene are LGHNA and YNFKEQ. DNA of the CDR3: TGTGCCAGCAGCCAATCATCGGTCTACGAGCAGTACTTC. Encoded protein: CASSQSSVYEQYF.

The chain has TRBV27 and TRBJ1-4; TRBD1 might be the D (5 bases). Trimming stripped 3 bases from V and 7 bases from J, with 12 bases between. The length of the CDR3 is 14 residues. Germline assignment: CDR1 MNHEY and CDR2 SMNVEV (reference sequence). The CDR3 region is CASSFVAGSEKLFF. The CDR3, as DNA: TGTGCCAGCAGTTTCGTGGCAGGGAGTGAAAAACTGTTTTTT.

J is TRBJ2-7 and V is TRBV11-2; D remains ambiguous. V was pared by 1 base and J by 5 bases, with 9 bases between. CDR1 is SGHAT and CDR2 is FQNNGV in the germline V gene. The CDR3 runs 13 residues. The CDR3 sequence: CASSLGLSNEQYF. The CDR3 DNA follows: TGTGCCAGCAGCTTAGGCCTAAGCAACGAGCAGTACTTC.

The rearrangement uses TRBV5-1 and TRBJ1-1, with D unclear. Per the germline V gene, CDR1 is SGHRS and CDR2 is YFSETQ. V was trimmed by 0 bases and J by 1 base, leaving 7 bases between them. The CDR3 consists of 14 residues. This CDR3 reads CASSLEGSNTEAFF. The CDR3 bases are TGCGCCAGCAGCTTGGAGGGATCGAACACTGAAGCTTTCTTT.